This T cell receptor (beta chain) was retrieved from a study of control samples from healthy donors and cancer patients. This CDR3 region has 12 residues. Per the germline V gene, CDR1 is MNHEY and CDR2 is SVGAGI. V lost 6 bases to trimming and J lost 2 bases, with 7 bases between them. Some clones are missing from TCRdb's copy, which holds only in-frame ones; the method was immunoSEQ multiplex PCR. This repertoire shows roughly 120,000 clones, more than 75% found once; its top ten account for 3.7%. J is TRBJ1-2 and V is TRBV6-5; D gene ambiguous. This TCR was sampled from a woman aged 55-70 years with lung cancer. The specimen sequenced was PBMCs. This CDR3 is CASRPENYGYTF. The CDR3 DNA sequence: TGTGCCAGCAGGCCGGAAAACTATGGCTACACCTTC.